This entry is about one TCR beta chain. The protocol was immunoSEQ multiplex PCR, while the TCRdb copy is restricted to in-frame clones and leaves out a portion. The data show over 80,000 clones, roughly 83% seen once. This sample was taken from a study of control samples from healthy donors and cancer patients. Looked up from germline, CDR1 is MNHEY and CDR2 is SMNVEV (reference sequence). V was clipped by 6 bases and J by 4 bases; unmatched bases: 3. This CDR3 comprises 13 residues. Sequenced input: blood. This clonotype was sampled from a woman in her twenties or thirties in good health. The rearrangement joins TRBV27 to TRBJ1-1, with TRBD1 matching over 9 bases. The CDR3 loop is CASRGTGPTEAFF. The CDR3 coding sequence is TGTGCCAGCAGGGGGACAGGGCCCACTGAAGCTTTCTTT.